This passage covers 11 T cell receptor beta chains from one sample sequenced in a study of PD-1 blockade in classical Hodgkin lymphoma. Measured with immunoSEQ multiplex PCR; TCRdb has only the in-frame clones, and not every one. The table shows roughly 40,000 clones, with 80% to 90% occurring only once. With no exception, relapse followed autologous stem cell transplantation in all patients, and brentuximab vedotin exposure varied. Sequenced here: peripheral blood mononuclear cells (PBMCs), sampled at baseline. The source is a human donor with classical Hodgkin lymphoma.

This chain connects TRBV5-5 to TRBJ1-5; 8 bases are a match to TRBD1. The CDR3 sequence is 18 residues long. Germline V CDR1 and CDR2: SGHKS, YYEKEE (reference sequence). Unmatched junction bases numbered 8, after V lost 0 bases and J lost 0 bases. The CDR3 DNA reads TGTGCCAGCAGCTTGGATCCAGGGGGCTACGATAGCAATCAGCCCCAGCATTTT. This translates into CASSLDPGGYDSNQPQHF.

The chain couples TRBV6-6 to TRBJ1-6; D unresolved. Germline V gives CDR1 MNHNY, CDR2 SVGAGI (reference sequence). The CDR3 loop spans 14 amino acids. Deletions cut 0 bases from V and 7 bases from J, with 7 bases between. This CDR3 reads CASSYSEANSPLHF. The CDR3, as DNA: TGTGCCAGCAGTTACTCCGAGGCGAATTCACCCCTCCACTTT.

J is TRBJ1-1 and V is TRBV25-1; D gene ambiguous. Germline CDR1 MGHDK, CDR2 SYGVNS. Between the trimmed V and J ends, which lost 1 base and 1 base, there was a span of 7 bases. The CDR3 has 14 residues. CDR3 loop: CASSESHRNTEAFF. In DNA form, the CDR3 reads TGTGCCAGCAGTGAATCCCACAGGAACACTGAAGCTTTCTTT.

J is TRBJ2-7 and V is TRBV11-1, with 8 bases identical to TRBD1. Losses at the gene ends were 3 bases for V and 0 bases for J; bases not matched to a gene: 1. The CDR3 runs 14 residues. Germline CDR1 reads SGHAT; CDR2 reads FQDESV (reference sequence). CDR3 region: CASSFTGGSYEQYF. CDR3 nucleotides: TGTGCCAGCAGCTTTACAGGGGGCTCCTACGAGCAGTACTTC. The variable domain in full, completed from reference TRBV11-1 and TRBJ2-7, reads EAEVAQSPRYKITEKSQAVAFWCDPISGHATLYWYRQILGQGPELLVQFQDESVVDDSQLPKDRFSAERLKGVDSTLKIQPAELGDSAMYLCASSFTGGSYEQYFGPGTRLTVT.

The rearrangement joins TRBV19 to TRBJ2-7; a possible D gene is TRBD1 (6 bases). There are 15 residues in the CDR3. Looked up from germline, CDR1 is LNHDA and CDR2 is SQIVND (reference sequence). Trimming left V 7 bases short and J 5 bases short, with 21 bases between. The CDR3 region is CASMLTGSGPNEQYF. DNA of the CDR3: TGTGCCAGTATGCTGACAGGCTCCGGACCTAACGAGCAGTACTTC. The entire variable domain, with the rest obtained from reference TRBV19 and TRBJ2-7, is as follows: DGGITQSPKYLFRKEGQNVTLSCEQNLNHDAMYWYRQDPGQGLRLIYYSQIVNDFQKGDIAEGYSVSREKKESFPLTVTSAQKNPTAFYLCASMLTGSGPNEQYFGPGTRLTVT.

The chain is built from TRBV6-9 and TRBJ2-7; 7 nucleotides line up with TRBD1. With V trimmed by 6 bases and J by 3 bases, 20 bases remained unmatched. This CDR3 has 18 residues. Germline V gives CDR1 MNHGY, CDR2 SVAAGI. The DNA for the CDR3 is TGTGCCAGCAGCTATAACCCAACGATCCCGGGACAGCTCTACGAGCAGTACTTC. It is translated as CASSYNPTIPGQLYEQYF.

As to this clone: The same CDR3 can be traced to other DNA sequences in this sample. The V gene is TRBV7-9, the J gene TRBJ2-3; TRBD2 aligns across 13 bases. The length of the CDR3 is 18 residues. Germline CDR1 and CDR2: SEHNR and FQNEAQ (reference sequence). V lost 3 bases, J lost 1 base, and 7 bases stayed unmatched. The CDR3 protein is CASSFRLAGGRGTDTQYF. The CDR3 DNA follows: TGTGCCAGCAGCTTTCGACTAGCGGGGGGCCGGGGCACAGATACGCAGTATTTT.

This chain joins TRBV28 and TRBJ2-1, with TRBD2 identical over 9 bases. Germline V CDR1 and CDR2: MDHEN, SYDVKM. This CDR3 is built from 16 residues. V dropped 1 base and J dropped 9; count of bases not matched to a gene: 10. For the CDR3, the DNA is TGTGCCAGCAGTTTATTTCTAGCGGGGAGGATCGGTGAGCAGTTCTTC. Its protein is CASSLFLAGRIGEQFF.

The rearrangement joins TRBV5-1 to TRBJ1-6; no definite D call. The CDR3 runs to 18 residues. Germline V lookup: CDR1 SGHRS, CDR2 YFSETQ. V was trimmed by 5 bases and J by 0 bases, leaving 18 bases between them. This CDR3 reads CASSPSGAQSSYNSPLHF. CDR3 sequence (DNA): TGCGCCAGCAGTCCGTCGGGAGCCCAGTCCTCCTATAATTCACCCCTCCACTTT.

In DNA form, the CDR3 reads TGTGCCAGCAGCTTAGAGGGAACCTACGAGCAGTACTTC. Amino acid sequence: CASSLEGTYEQYF. V usage is TRBV7-2 and J usage is TRBJ2-7, with D unclear. Germline V lookup: CDR1 SGHTA, CDR2 FQGNSA. Trimming stripped 1 base from V and 2 bases from J, with 6 bases between. CDR3 size: 13 residues.

The V gene is TRBV19, the J gene TRBJ1-2; no definite D call. This CDR3 is built from 13 residues. V was trimmed by 6 bases and J by 7 bases, leaving 15 bases between them. Germline loops: CDR1 LNHDA, CDR2 SQIVND (reference sequence). CDR3 coding DNA: TGTGCCAGTAGGAGGATCTACAAGACTGGCTACACCTTC. It translates to CASRRIYKTGYTF. Supplemented by reference TRBV19 and TRBJ1-2, the full variable domain reads DGGITQSPKYLFRKEGQNVTLSCEQNLNHDAMYWYRQDPGQGLRLIYYSQIVNDFQKGDIAEGYSVSREKKESFPLTVTSAQKNPTAFYLCASRRIYKTGYTFGSGTRLTVV.